The clone carrying this T cell receptor beta chain was observed once. This sample was included in a study of blood T cell repertoires in COVID-19. Repertoires were generated with immunoSEQ multiplex PCR, while TCRdb's copy carries only in-frame clones and drops some. The sample consists of roughly 120,000 clones, 81% of them appearing once. The CDR3 runs 15 residues. Germline CDR1 reads LGHDT; CDR2 reads YNNKEL (reference sequence). V lost 4 bases, J lost 7 bases, and 10 bases stayed unmatched. The sequencing sample was made of peripheral blood. The rearrangement links TRBV3-1 (or the pseudogene TRBV3-2) to TRBJ1-2, with 9 nucleotides matching TRBD1. The TCR was taken from a man in his fifties or sixties with acute or convalescent COVID-19. The CDR3: CASSLHDRGMSGYTF. Here the CDR3 DNA reads TGTGCCAGCAGCCTACATGACAGGGGGATGAGTGGCTACACCTTC.